Here is one TCR beta chain with its context. Participants' own reports of clinical history determined their cohort assignment. Libraries were prepared by immunoSEQ multiplex PCR; TCRdb keeps only in-frame clonotypes and omits some of them. The repertoire has approximately 130,000 clones, about four fifths of them found once; the top ten carry 18%. The CDR3 consists of 14 residues. In germline, CDR1 is LGHDT, CDR2 YNNKEL (reference sequence). V lost 4 bases and J 3 bases, leaving 10 bases between the germline ends. This sample was included in a study of blood T cell repertoires in COVID-19. Study information: Nucleic acid was either cDNA or gDNA, and it came from T cells, B-cell-depleted T cells, or PBMCs.

The source is a man aged 25-45 years who had recovered from COVID-19. Sequenced sample: PBMCs or T cells enriched from blood (not recorded which). The chain combines TRBV3-1 (or the pseudogene TRBV3-2) with TRBJ1-3, with D possibly TRBD1 on 5 matching bases. The CDR3 DNA follows: TGTGCCAGCAGCCCTCAGGGAAGTGGAAACACCATATATTTT. It yields the protein CASSPQGSGNTIYF.